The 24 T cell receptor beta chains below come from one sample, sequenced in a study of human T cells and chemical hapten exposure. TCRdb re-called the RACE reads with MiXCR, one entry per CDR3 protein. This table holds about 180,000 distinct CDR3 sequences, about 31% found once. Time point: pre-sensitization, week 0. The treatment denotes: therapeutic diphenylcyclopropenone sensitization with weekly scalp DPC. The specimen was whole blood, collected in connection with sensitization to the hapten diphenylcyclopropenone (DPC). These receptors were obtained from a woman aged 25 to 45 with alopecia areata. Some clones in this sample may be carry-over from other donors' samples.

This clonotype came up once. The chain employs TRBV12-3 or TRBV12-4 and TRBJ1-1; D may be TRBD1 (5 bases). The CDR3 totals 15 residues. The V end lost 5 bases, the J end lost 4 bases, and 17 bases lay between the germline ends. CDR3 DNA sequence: TGTGCCAGCAGTCCCAACGTCGGGGGAGGCACTGAAGCTTTCTTT. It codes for CASSPNVGGGTEAFF.

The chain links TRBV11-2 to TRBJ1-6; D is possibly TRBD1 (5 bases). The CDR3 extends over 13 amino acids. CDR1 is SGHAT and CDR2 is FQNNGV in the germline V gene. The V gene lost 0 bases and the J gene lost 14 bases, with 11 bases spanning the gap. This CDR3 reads CASSLENGGTLHF. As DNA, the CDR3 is TGTGCCAGCAGCTTAGAAAACGGGGGGACCCTCCACTTT.

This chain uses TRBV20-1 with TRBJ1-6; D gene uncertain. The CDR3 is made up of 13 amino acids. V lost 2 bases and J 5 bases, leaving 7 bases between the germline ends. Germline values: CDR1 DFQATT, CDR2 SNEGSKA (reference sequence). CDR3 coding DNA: TGCAGTGCTAGAAAACTAGATAATTCACCCCTCCACTTT. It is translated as CSARKLDNSPLHF.

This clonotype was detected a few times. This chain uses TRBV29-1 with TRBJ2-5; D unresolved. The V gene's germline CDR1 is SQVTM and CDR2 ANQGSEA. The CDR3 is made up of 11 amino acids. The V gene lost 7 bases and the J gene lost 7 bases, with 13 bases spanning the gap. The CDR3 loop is CSAAERGTQYF. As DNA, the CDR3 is TGCAGCGCCGCGGAGCGAGGGACCCAGTACTTC.

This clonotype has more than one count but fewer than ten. The CDR3 DNA sequence: TGTGCCAGCCGAGAGAGTCACAATCAGCCCCAGCATTTT. Its protein product is CASRESHNQPQHF. The rearrangement uses TRBV2 and TRBJ1-5; D unclear. The CDR3 sequence is 13 residues long. V lost 8 bases and J lost 3, with 11 bases in between. The V gene's germline CDR1 is SNHLY and CDR2 FYNNEI.

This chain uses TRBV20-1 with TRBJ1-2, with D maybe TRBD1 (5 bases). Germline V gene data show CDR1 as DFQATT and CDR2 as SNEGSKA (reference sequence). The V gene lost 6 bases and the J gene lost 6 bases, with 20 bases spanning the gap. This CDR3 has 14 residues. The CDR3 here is CSAPTPGSRDGYTF. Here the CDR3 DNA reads TGCAGTGCCCCAACCCCAGGGAGCCGGGATGGCTACACCTTC.

The CDR3 nucleotides read TGCAGCGTTGAGTTTTCCAGGGGGCGTACAGAGCAGTACTTC. Translating gives CSVEFSRGRTEQYF. The V and J genes are TRBV29-1 and TRBJ2-7; TRBD1 agrees at 8 bases. J lost 7 bases, V lost 3 bases, and 11 bases had no gene match. The CDR3 sequence is 14 residues long. From germline, CDR1 is SQVTM and CDR2 ANQGSEA.

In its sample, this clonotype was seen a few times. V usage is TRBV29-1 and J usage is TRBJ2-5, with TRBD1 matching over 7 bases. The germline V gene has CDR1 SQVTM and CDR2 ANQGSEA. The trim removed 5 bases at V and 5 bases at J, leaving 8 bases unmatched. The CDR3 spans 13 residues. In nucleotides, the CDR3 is TGCAGCGTTTTACAGGGGATCGGGGAGACCCAGTACTTC. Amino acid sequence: CSVLQGIGETQYF. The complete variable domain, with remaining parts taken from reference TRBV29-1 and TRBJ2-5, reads SAVISQKPSRDICQRGTSLTIQCQVDSQVTMMFWYRQQPGQSLTLIATANQGSEATYESGFVIDKFPISRPNLTFSTLTVSNMSPEDSSIYLCSVLQGIGETQYFGPGTRLLVL.

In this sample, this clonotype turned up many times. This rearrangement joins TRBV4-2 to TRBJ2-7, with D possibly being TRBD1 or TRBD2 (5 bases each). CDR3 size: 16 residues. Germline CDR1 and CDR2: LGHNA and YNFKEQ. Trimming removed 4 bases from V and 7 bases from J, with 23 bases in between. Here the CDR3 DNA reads TGTGCCAGCAGCCCCCTGATCGGGACCGCTACGGGGGAGCAGTACTTC. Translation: CASSPLIGTATGEQYF.

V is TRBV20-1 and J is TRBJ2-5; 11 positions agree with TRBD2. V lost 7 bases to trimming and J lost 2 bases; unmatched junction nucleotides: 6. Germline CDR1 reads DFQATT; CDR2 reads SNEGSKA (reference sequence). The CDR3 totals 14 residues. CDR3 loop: CSGGIAGGQETQYF. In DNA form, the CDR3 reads TGCAGTGGCGGGATAGCGGGGGGGCAAGAGACCCAGTACTTC.

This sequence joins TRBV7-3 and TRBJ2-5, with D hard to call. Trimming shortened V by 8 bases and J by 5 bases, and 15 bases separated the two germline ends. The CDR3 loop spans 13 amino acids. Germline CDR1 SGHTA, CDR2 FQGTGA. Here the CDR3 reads CASSPGSMETQYF. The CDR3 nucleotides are TGTGCCAGCTCACCCGGCAGTATGGAGACCCAGTACTTC.

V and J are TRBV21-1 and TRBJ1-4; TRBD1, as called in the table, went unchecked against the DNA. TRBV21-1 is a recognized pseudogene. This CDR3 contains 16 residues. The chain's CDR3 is CASSKERDRNNEKLFF. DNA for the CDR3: TGTGCCAGCAGCAAAGAAAGGGACAGAAATAATGAAAAACTGTTTTTT.

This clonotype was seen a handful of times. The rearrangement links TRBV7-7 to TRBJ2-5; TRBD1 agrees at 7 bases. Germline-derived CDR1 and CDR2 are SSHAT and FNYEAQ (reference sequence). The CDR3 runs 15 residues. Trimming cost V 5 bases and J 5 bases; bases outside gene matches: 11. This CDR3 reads CASSLSSTGSETQYF. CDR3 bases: TGTGCCAGCAGCCTCTCATCGACAGGGTCCGAGACCCAGTACTTC.

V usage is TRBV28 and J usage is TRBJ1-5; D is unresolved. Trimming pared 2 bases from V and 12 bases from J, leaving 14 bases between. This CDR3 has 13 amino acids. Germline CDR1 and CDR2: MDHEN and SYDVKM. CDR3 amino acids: CASSLTGFIVQHF. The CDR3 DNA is TGTGCCAGCAGTTTAACCGGGTTTATTGTCCAGCATTTT. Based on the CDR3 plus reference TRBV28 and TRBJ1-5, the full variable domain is DVKVTQSSRYLVKRTGEKVFLECVQDMDHENMFWYRQDPGLGLRLIYFSYDVKMKEKGDIPEGYSVSREKKERFSLILESASTNQTSMYLCASSLTGFIVQHFGDGTRLSIL.

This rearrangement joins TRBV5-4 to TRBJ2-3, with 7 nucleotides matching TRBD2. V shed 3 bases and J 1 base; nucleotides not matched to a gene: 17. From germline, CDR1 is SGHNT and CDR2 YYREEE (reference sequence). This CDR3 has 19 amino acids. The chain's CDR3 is CASSWGSAFRAGGTDTQYF. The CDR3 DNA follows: TGTGCCAGCAGCTGGGGATCCGCGTTTAGGGCGGGGGGCACAGATACGCAGTATTTT.

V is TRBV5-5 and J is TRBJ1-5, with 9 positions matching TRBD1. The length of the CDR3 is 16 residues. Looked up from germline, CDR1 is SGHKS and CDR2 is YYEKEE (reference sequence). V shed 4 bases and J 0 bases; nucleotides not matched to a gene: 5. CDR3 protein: CASSGDREPSNQPQHF. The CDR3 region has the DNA TGTGCCAGCAGCGGGGACAGGGAACCTAGCAATCAGCCCCAGCATTTT.

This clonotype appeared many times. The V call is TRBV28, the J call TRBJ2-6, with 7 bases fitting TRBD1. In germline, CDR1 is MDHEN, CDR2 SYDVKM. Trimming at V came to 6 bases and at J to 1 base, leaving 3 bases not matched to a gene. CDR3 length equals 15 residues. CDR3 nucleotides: TGTGCCAGCAGACCAGGGGGATCTGGGGCCAACGTCCTGACTTTC. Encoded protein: CASRPGGSGANVLTF.

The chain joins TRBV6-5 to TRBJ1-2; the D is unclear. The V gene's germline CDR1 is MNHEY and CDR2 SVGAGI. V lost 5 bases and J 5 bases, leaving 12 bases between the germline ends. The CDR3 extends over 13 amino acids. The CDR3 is CASSAQNEYGYTF. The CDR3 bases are TGTGCCAGCAGTGCACAAAATGAATATGGCTACACCTTC.

DNA of the CDR3: TGCGCCAGCAGCTTGAGGACAGAGAACACTGAAGCTTTCTTT. Its protein product is CASSLRTENTEAFF. The chain employs TRBV5-1 and TRBJ1-1; maybe TRBD1 (6 bases). The CDR3 sequence is 14 residues long. V lost 1 base and J lost 1, with 8 bases in between. CDR1 and CDR2 (germline): SGHRS, YFSETQ.

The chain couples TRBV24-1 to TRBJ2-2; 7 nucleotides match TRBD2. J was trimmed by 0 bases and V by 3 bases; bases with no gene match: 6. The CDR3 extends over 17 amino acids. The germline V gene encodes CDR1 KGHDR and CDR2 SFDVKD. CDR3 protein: CATSDNPGTTNTGELFF. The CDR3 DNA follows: TGTGCCACCAGTGATAACCCCGGGACTACGAACACCGGGGAGCTGTTTTTT.

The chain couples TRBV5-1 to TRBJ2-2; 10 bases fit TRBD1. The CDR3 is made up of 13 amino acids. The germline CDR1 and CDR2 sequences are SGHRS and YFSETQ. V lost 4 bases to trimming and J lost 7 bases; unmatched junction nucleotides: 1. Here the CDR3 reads CASSRTGGGELFF. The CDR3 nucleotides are TGCGCCAGCAGCAGGACAGGGGGCGGGGAGCTGTTTTTT.

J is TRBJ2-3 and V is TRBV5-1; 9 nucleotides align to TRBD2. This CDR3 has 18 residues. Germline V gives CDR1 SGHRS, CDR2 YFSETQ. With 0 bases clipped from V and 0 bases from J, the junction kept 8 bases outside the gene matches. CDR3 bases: TGCGCCAGCAGCTTGGAGGGGCCTAGCGGGACTAGCACAGATACGCAGTATTTT. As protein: CASSLEGPSGTSTDTQYF.

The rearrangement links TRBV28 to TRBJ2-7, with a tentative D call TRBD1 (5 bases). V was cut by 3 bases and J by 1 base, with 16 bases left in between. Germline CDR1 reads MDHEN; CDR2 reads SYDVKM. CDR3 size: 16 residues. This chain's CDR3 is CASSFQGTPRSYEQYF. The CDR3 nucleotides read TGTGCCAGCAGTTTTCAGGGTACCCCAAGATCCTACGAGCAGTACTTC. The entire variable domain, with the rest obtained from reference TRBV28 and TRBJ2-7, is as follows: DVKVTQSSRYLVKRTGEKVFLECVQDMDHENMFWYRQDPGLGLRLIYFSYDVKMKEKGDIPEGYSVSREKKERFSLILESASTNQTSMYLCASSFQGTPRSYEQYFGPGTRLTVT.

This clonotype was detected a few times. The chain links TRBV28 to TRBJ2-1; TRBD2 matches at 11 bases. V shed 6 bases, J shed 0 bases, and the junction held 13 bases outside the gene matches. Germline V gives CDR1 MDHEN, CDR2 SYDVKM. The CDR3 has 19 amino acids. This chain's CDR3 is CASSSPLGTSGSSYNEQFF. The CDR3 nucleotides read TGTGCCAGCAGCTCTCCCCTAGGGACTAGCGGTAGCTCCTACAATGAGCAGTTCTTC.